These 32 T cell receptor beta chains were sequenced from one sample in a study of cytomegalovirus exposure and HLA in healthy donors. It was with 60 Vbeta and 13 Jbeta primers that the PCR ran. TCRdb's table, derived via immunoSEQ multiplex PCR, lists solely in-frame clones and lacks some. Among 90,000 or so clones, over 75% were seen once, and the ten largest hold about 4%. The source material was PBMCs. The receptors were sampled from a man aged 50 or older in good health and CMV-seronegative.

The chain is built from TRBV5-1 and TRBJ2-3; possible D gene TRBD2, 6 bases. This CDR3 contains 14 residues. In germline, CDR1 is SGHRS, CDR2 YFSETQ. Trimming pared 6 bases from V and 1 base from J, leaving 12 bases between. The CDR3 region is CASTLASGTDTQYF. In nucleotides, the CDR3 is TGCGCCAGCACGCTGGCTAGCGGCACAGATACGCAGTATTTT.

This chain connects TRBV30 to TRBJ1-3; D remains ambiguous. Per the germline V gene, CDR1 is GTSNPN and CDR2 is SVGIG (reference sequence). The CDR3 length is 19 residues. The V and J ends lost 4 bases and 0 bases respectively, with 25 bases between them. Written as DNA, the CDR3 is TGTGCCTGGAACGGCCGGGCGGTCTCGGAGGATCACTCTGGAAACACCATATATTTT. Protein sequence: CAWNGRAVSEDHSGNTIYF.

This clone was counted a few times. The CDR3 DNA reads TGTGCCAGCCGCGCTGACAGCCCTGGAAACACCATATATTTT. Translation gives CASRADSPGNTIYF. The chain links TRBV7-9 to TRBJ1-3; maybe TRBD1 (5 bases). This CDR3 is built from 14 residues. The germline gives CDR1 SEHNR, CDR2 FQNEAQ (reference sequence). V dropped 8 bases and J dropped 2 bases, with 13 bases sitting between them.

The rearrangement joins TRBV5-1 to TRBJ1-1, with a weak D call TRBD1 (5 bases). The V and J ends lost 0 bases and 1 base respectively, with 13 bases between them. The CDR3 extends over 16 amino acids. Germline lookup yields CDR1 SGHRS and CDR2 YFSETQ. This chain's CDR3 is CASSLGPSGGNTEAFF. CDR3 coding DNA: TGCGCCAGCAGCTTGGGACCCTCCGGGGGGAACACTGAAGCTTTCTTT.

This chain uses TRBV28 with TRBJ2-1; D possibly corresponds to TRBD2 (6 bases). The germline V gene has CDR1 MDHEN and CDR2 SYDVKM. V was trimmed by 4 bases and J by 1 base, leaving 17 bases between them. This CDR3 is 17 amino acids long. The CDR3 reads CASSSPRGGESYNEQFF. Written as DNA, the CDR3 is TGTGCCAGCAGTTCCCCTAGGGGAGGCGAGTCCTACAATGAGCAGTTCTTC. The whole variable domain, filled in from reference TRBV28 and TRBJ2-1, reads DVKVTQSSRYLVKRTGEKVFLECVQDMDHENMFWYRQDPGLGLRLIYFSYDVKMKEKGDIPEGYSVSREKKERFSLILESASTNQTSMYLCASSSPRGGESYNEQFFGPGTRLTVL.

V is TRBV29-1 and J is TRBJ1-1, with D perhaps TRBD1 (5 bases). V was shortened by 3 bases and J by 5 bases, with 13 bases between the two germline ends. This CDR3 spans 13 amino acids. The germline V gene encodes CDR1 SQVTM and CDR2 ANQGSEA. The CDR3: CSVDVQGGTEAFF. DNA for the CDR3: TGCAGCGTTGATGTTCAGGGAGGGACTGAAGCTTTCTTT.

The chain carries TRBV13 and TRBJ2-7, with D maybe TRBD1 (6 bases). The V and J ends lost 0 bases and 7 bases respectively, with 10 bases between them. The CDR3 extends over 13 amino acids. Germline values: CDR1 PRHDT, CDR2 FYEKMQ (reference sequence). CDR3 sequence: CASSLGGAGEQYF. The CDR3 DNA is TGTGCCAGCAGCTTAGGGGGGGCTGGGGAGCAGTACTTC.

The chain couples TRBV5-4 to TRBJ2-3; 7 nucleotides align to TRBD2. The germline V gene has CDR1 SGHNT and CDR2 YYREEE (reference sequence). V was pared by 2 bases and J by 2 bases, with 8 bases of the junction left unmatched. The CDR3 totals 16 residues. The CDR3 protein is CASSFGGGTPTDTQYF. CDR3 nucleotides: TGTGCCAGCAGCTTTGGGGGGGGGACCCCCACAGATACGCAGTATTTT.

The chain joins TRBV2 to TRBJ2-7, with 10 bases matching TRBD1. With 6 bases clipped from V and 6 bases from J, the junction kept 8 bases outside the gene matches. Germline CDR1 reads SNHLY; CDR2 reads FYNNEI. The CDR3 runs 14 residues. The CDR3, as DNA: TGTGCCAGCAGGACAGGGGGCGTTTGGGGCGAGCAGTACTTC. Residues: CASRTGGVWGEQYF.

The gene calls are TRBV6-5 and TRBJ2-7; maybe TRBD1 (6 bases). Per the germline V gene, CDR1 is MNHEY and CDR2 is SVGAGI. Trimming removed 2 bases from V and 1 base from J, with 6 bases in between. CDR3 length equals 13 residues. DNA for the CDR3: TGTGCCAGCAGTTACACAGGGTCCTACGAGCAGTACTTC. Protein sequence: CASSYTGSYEQYF.

The CDR3 spells CASSPGGLTYNEQFF. The CDR3 region has the DNA TGTGCCAGCAGCCCGGGGGGCCTAACCTACAATGAGCAGTTCTTC. J is TRBJ2-1 and V is TRBV5-4; possible D gene TRBD2, 7 bases. CDR1 SGHNT and CDR2 YYREEE come from the germline V gene (reference sequence). This CDR3 is built from 15 residues. V lost 4 bases, J lost 2 bases, and 13 bases lay in between. Full variable domain (remainder filled in from reference TRBV5-4 and TRBJ2-1): ETGVTQSPTHLIKTRGQQVTLRCSSQSGHNTVSWYQQALGQGPQFIFQYYREEENGRGNFPPRFSGLQFPNYSSELNVNALELDDSALYLCASSPGGLTYNEQFFGPGTRLTVL.

The chain uses TRBV18 and TRBJ2-5, with 8 bases matching TRBD2. The V and J ends lost 3 bases and 0 bases, in that order; junction bases with no gene match: 6. Looked up from germline, CDR1 is KGHSH and CDR2 is LQKENI. This CDR3 contains 16 residues. The chain's CDR3 is CASSPGLAAYQETQYF. As DNA, the CDR3 is TGTGCCAGCTCACCCGGACTAGCTGCGTACCAAGAGACCCAGTACTTC.

The chain uses TRBV5-1 and TRBJ2-4; 10 bases fit TRBD1. Germline assignment: CDR1 SGHRS and CDR2 YFSETQ. Trimming removed 2 bases from V and 4 bases from J; junction bases left unmatched: 12. CDR3 size: 18 residues. For the CDR3, the DNA is TGCGCCAGCAGCTTAGGACAGGGGGGATTCCTAGCGAAAAACATTCAGTACTTC. This encodes CASSLGQGGFLAKNIQYF.

The chain has TRBV29-1 and TRBJ1-1; tentatively, D is TRBD1 (5 bases). The germline gives CDR1 SQVTM, CDR2 ANQGSEA. The V end was cut by 7 bases, the J end by 4 bases, with 16 bases between. This CDR3 is built from 13 residues. CDR3 DNA sequence: TGCAGCGCCTTGCCGCAGGGAGGCACTGAAGCTTTCTTT. Protein: CSALPQGGTEAFF.

The chain recombines TRBV2 with TRBJ1-2; no clear D gene. The germline CDR1 and CDR2 sequences are SNHLY and FYNNEI. CDR3 length equals 13 residues. V was trimmed by 2 bases and J by 1 base, leaving 5 bases between them. The chain's CDR3 is CASSEYSNYGYTF. The DNA for the CDR3 is TGTGCCAGCAGTGAATACAGTAACTATGGCTACACCTTC.

The J gene is TRBJ1-2, the V gene TRBV28, with TRBD1 as a possible D gene (5 bases). Between the trimmed V and J ends, which lost 3 bases and 4 bases, there was a span of 12 bases. Germline-derived CDR1 and CDR2 are MDHEN and SYDVKM. This CDR3 has 14 amino acids. The CDR3 region has the DNA TGTGCCAGCAGTTTTGGTAGACAGATCTATGGCTACACCTTC. Its translation is CASSFGRQIYGYTF.

This clone occurred once. The chain uses TRBV4-1 and TRBJ2-1; D uncertain. Germline V lookup: CDR1 MGHRA, CDR2 YSYEKL. Trimming shortened V by 4 bases and J by 11 bases, and 15 bases separated the two germline ends. The CDR3 consists of 13 residues. As DNA, the CDR3 is TGCGCCAGCAGCCGAGACGCGCCCGCACAGCAGTTCTTC. This translates into CASSRDAPAQQFF.

This clone was counted a few times. This chain links TRBV7-3 with TRBJ2-1, with D perhaps matching TRBD2 (6 bases). The V gene lost 1 base and the J gene lost 6 bases, with 25 bases spanning the gap. From germline, CDR1 is SGHTA and CDR2 FQGTGA. The CDR3 contains 19 residues. The CDR3 bases are TGTGCCAGCAGCTTAATCCGGGGCGGCGGAGGGACCCCATTCAATGAGCAGTTCTTC. It encodes CASSLIRGGGGTPFNEQFF.

V is TRBV28 and J is TRBJ2-7; TRBD1 agrees at 8 bases. CDR3 size: 15 residues. The trim removed 5 bases at V and 3 bases at J, leaving 9 bases unmatched. Germline V lookup: CDR1 MDHEN, CDR2 SYDVKM. The chain's CDR3 is CASSPIGTGDYEQYF. The CDR3, as DNA: TGTGCCAGCAGTCCCATCGGGACAGGTGACTACGAGCAGTACTTC.

This clone was seen a single time. The V and J genes are TRBV6-5 and TRBJ2-7; tentatively, D is TRBD2 (5 bases). Germline values: CDR1 MNHEY, CDR2 SVGAGI. V lost 6 bases and J 5 bases, leaving 14 bases between the germline ends. The CDR3 consists of 13 residues. The CDR3 sequence is CASSYIGENEQYF. The CDR3 DNA is TGTGCCAGCAGCTACATTGGGGAGAACGAGCAGTACTTC.

The chain recombines TRBV28 with TRBJ2-7, with 7 bases lining up with TRBD1. Germline V gives CDR1 MDHEN, CDR2 SYDVKM. J was trimmed by 0 bases and V by 3 bases; bases with no gene match: 5. There are 15 residues in the CDR3. Here the CDR3 reads CASSFLDRSSYEQYF. In nucleotides, the CDR3 is TGTGCCAGCAGTTTTTTGGACAGGAGCTCCTACGAGCAGTACTTC. The whole variable domain, filled in from reference TRBV28 and TRBJ2-7, reads DVKVTQSSRYLVKRTGEKVFLECVQDMDHENMFWYRQDPGLGLRLIYFSYDVKMKEKGDIPEGYSVSREKKERFSLILESASTNQTSMYLCASSFLDRSSYEQYFGPGTRLTVT.

The chain carries TRBV28 and TRBJ2-3; tentatively, D is TRBD2 (6 bases). CDR3 length: 14 amino acids. Trimming left V 6 bases short and J 0 bases short, with 10 bases between. Per germline, CDR1 MDHEN and CDR2 SYDVKM. The CDR3 loop reads CASRRDSSTDTQYF. DNA of the CDR3: TGTGCCAGCAGAAGGGACTCCAGCACAGATACGCAGTATTTT.

V and J are TRBV4-3 and TRBJ2-2; 11 bases are a match to TRBD2. CDR1 and CDR2 from the germline V gene are LGHNA and YSLEER. With 5 bases clipped from V and 5 bases from J, the junction kept 7 bases outside the gene matches. The CDR3 length is 16 residues. The CDR3 spells CASSAGLAGGTGELFF. The CDR3 nucleotides are TGCGCCAGCAGCGCCGGCCTAGCGGGAGGAACCGGGGAGCTGTTTTTT.

The chain recombines TRBV9 with TRBJ1-1; TRBD1 agrees at 7 bases. Per germline, CDR1 SGDLS and CDR2 YYNGEE. Losses at the gene ends were 3 bases for V and 11 bases for J; bases not matched to a gene: 10. This CDR3 spans 13 amino acids. CDR3 in amino acids: CASSGDRASTAFF. CDR3 DNA sequence: TGTGCCAGCAGCGGAGACAGGGCGAGTACTGCTTTCTTT.

The V and J genes are TRBV5-8 and TRBJ2-3; TRBD1 matches at 7 bases. CDR1 and CDR2 from the germline V gene are SGHTS and YDEGEE. The CDR3 covers 13 residues. The V and J ends lost 4 bases and 10 bases, in that order; junction bases with no gene match: 9. CDR3 region: CASSRPTGPAQYF. CDR3 sequence (DNA): TGTGCCAGCAGCCGGCCGACAGGGCCGGCGCAGTATTTT.

This chain connects TRBV4-3 to TRBJ2-1; D possibly corresponds to TRBD2 (6 bases). Germline V gives CDR1 LGHNA, CDR2 YSLEER. Trimming took 4 bases from V and 4 from J, leaving 35 bases between them. The CDR3 extends over 22 amino acids. CDR3 amino acids: CASSPGLGTGTGAGPLYNEQFF. CDR3 in DNA: TGCGCCAGCAGCCCAGGGCTGGGCACGGGTACCGGAGCGGGCCCTTTGTACAATGAGCAGTTCTTC.

The V gene is TRBV15, the J gene TRBJ2-1; 12 nucleotides match TRBD2. CDR3 size: 14 residues. With 5 bases clipped from V and 10 bases from J, the junction kept 6 bases outside the gene matches. The germline V gene encodes CDR1 LNHNV and CDR2 YYDKDF (reference sequence). The CDR3 DNA is TGTGCCACCAGCCCGGGACTAGCGGGTTGGGAGCAGTTCTTC. Translated, it gives CATSPGLAGWEQFF. Filled out from reference TRBV15 and TRBJ2-1, the complete variable domain reads DAMVIQNPRYQVTQFGKPVTLSCSQTLNHNVMYWYQQKSSQAPKLLFHYYDKDFNNEADTPDNFQSRRPNTSFCFLDIRSPGLGDTAMYLCATSPGLAGWEQFFGPGTRLTVL.

This chain connects TRBV15 to TRBJ2-1; D is perhaps TRBD1 (6 bases). Germline CDR1 LNHNV, CDR2 YYDKDF (reference sequence). Deletions cut 0 bases from V and 9 bases from J, with 15 bases between. This CDR3 comprises 15 residues. The chain's CDR3 is CATSREVQGQSEQFF. The CDR3 nucleotides are TGTGCCACCAGCAGAGAGGTTCAGGGGCAGAGTGAGCAGTTCTTC.

The chain carries TRBV5-6 and TRBJ2-1; TRBD2 aligns across 11 bases. V lost 2 bases to trimming and J lost 4 bases; unmatched junction nucleotides: 8. This CDR3 contains 17 residues. Per the germline V gene, CDR1 is SGHDT and CDR2 is YYEEEE. As DNA, the CDR3 is TGTGCCAGCAGCTTCGGGACTAGCGGCACAACTTACAATGAGCAGTTCTTC. Residues: CASSFGTSGTTYNEQFF.

The CDR3 bases are TGTGCCAGCAGTTGGGACAGGGATTCGGGTAGCAATCAGCCCCAGCATTTT. Protein sequence: CASSWDRDSGSNQPQHF. This chain connects TRBV2 to TRBJ1-5; TRBD1 matches 9 bases. This CDR3 is built from 17 residues. CDR1 is SNHLY and CDR2 is FYNNEI in the germline V gene. Trimming removed 5 bases from V and 0 bases from J; junction bases left unmatched: 8.

This sequence joins TRBV5-4 and TRBJ2-5; TRBD1 matches at 12 bases. Trimming at V came to 4 bases and at J to 5 bases, leaving 12 bases not matched to a gene. The germline gives CDR1 SGHNT, CDR2 YYREEE (reference sequence). The CDR3 consists of 17 residues. The CDR3 loop reads CASSPPGTGGFGETQYF. CDR3 coding DNA: TGTGCCAGCAGCCCTCCTGGGACAGGGGGCTTTGGGGAGACCCAGTACTTC.

As regards this clone: The junction departs from the called germline gene at one end, perhaps through a read error. The identical CDR3 is also encoded by other nucleotide sequences in the sample. The chain uses TRBV25-1 and TRBJ1-4, with D uncertain. The V gene's germline CDR1 is MGHDK and CDR2 SYGVNS. This CDR3 has 17 residues. CDR3 sequence reads: CASSESPGRAGNEKLFF. CDR3 coding DNA: TGTGCCAGCAGCGAATCACCGGGGAGGGCGGGTAATGAAAAACTGTTTTTT.